This is a list of T cell receptor beta chains from one sample in a study of identical twins. In TCRdb, the 5' RACE reads were re-called with MiXCR into one record per CDR3 protein. The sample records about 470,000 distinct CDR3 sequences, 24% being singletons. These data also featured in a second study, about T cells expressing NK-cell markers.

The sequencing sample was made of CD4+ T cells sorted from blood. The receptor source for this set is a woman between 18 and 30 years old in good health. The CDR3 runs from the conserved cysteine through the conserved F or W. D genes are given only for firm matches. Clone size is shown for a subset of rows, as once, few, many or a class of expanded clone.

>TRBV6-5|NA|13|TRBJ2-5|once
CASSYSGGRAQYF
TGTGCCAGCAGTTACTCCGGGGGACGGGCCCAGTACTTC
>TRBV5-5|TRBD1|16|TRBJ2-3|NA
CASSLGPGQGTDTQYF
TGTGCCAGCAGCTTGGGCCCGGGACAGGGGACAGATACGCAGTATTTT
>TRBV7-9|TRBD2|15|TRBJ2-1|NA
CASSFRLAGVGEQFF
TGTGCCAGCAGCTTCAGACTAGCGGGAGTAGGGGAGCAGTTCTTC
>TRBV5-5|TRBD2|14|TRBJ2-7|few
CASSFAGGRGEQYF
TGTGCCAGCAGCTTCGCGGGAGGAAGAGGGGAGCAGTACTTC
>TRBV6-5|NA|14|TRBJ2-2|NA
CASSSDRTTGELFF
TGTGCCAGCAGTTCAGACAGGACAACCGGGGAGCTGTTTTTT
>TRBV10-3|NA|15|TRBJ1-5|few
CAIRNGDYSNQPQHF
TGTGCCATCAGGAACGGAGACTATAGCAATCAGCCCCAGCATTTT
>TRBV5-1|TRBD2|15|TRBJ2-2|NA
CASSSSGRATGELFF
TGCGCCAGCAGCTCTAGCGGGAGAGCGACCGGGGAGCTGTTTTTT
>TRBV7-9|TRBD1|16|TRBJ2-3|few
CASSLTGGADSDTQYF
TGTGCCAGCAGCTTGACAGGGGGCGCGGACTCAGATACGCAGTATTTT
>TRBV29-1|NA|15|TRBJ2-6|NA
CSVVERAAGANVLTF
TGCAGCGTTGTAGAGAGGGCGGCTGGGGCCAACGTCCTGACTTTC
>TRBV29-1|TRBD1|15|TRBJ1-2|many
CSVGTGVPGIYGYTF
TGCAGCGTGGGGACAGGGGTCCCAGGTATATATGGCTACACCTTC
>TRBV3-1|NA|14|TRBJ1-6|few
CASSQRDGLSPLHF
TGTGCCAGCAGCCAAAGGGACGGACTTTCACCCCTCCACTTT
>TRBV20-1|NA|16|TRBJ2-3|NA
CSASGTSTYSTDTQYF
TGCAGTGCATCAGGGACGTCGACTTATAGCACAGATACGCAGTATTTT
>TRBV4-3|NA|14|TRBJ2-7|NA
CASSPLRHSYEQYF
TGCGCCAGCAGCCCCCTTCGCCACTCCTACGAGCAGTACTTC
>TRBV5-1|TRBD1|13|TRBJ1-6|few
CASSTGQDSPLHF
TGCGCCAGCAGCACGGGACAGGACTCACCCCTCCACTTT
>TRBV7-9|NA|9|TRBJ1-1|few
CASNPGHRF
TGTGCCAGCAACCCGGGACACCGCTTT
>TRBV7-9|TRBD1|14|TRBJ1-1|NA
CASSRQGINTEAFF
TGTGCCAGCAGTCGACAGGGAATAAACACTGAAGCTTTCTTT
>TRBV20-1|TRBD2|16|TRBJ2-1|NA
CSARNTGTSWDNEQFF
TGCAGTGCTAGAAACACCGGGACTAGCTGGGACAATGAGCAGTTCTTC
>TRBV6-2/TRBV6-3|NA|15|TRBJ1-5|NA
CASRSYRALNQPQHF
TGTGCCAGCAGATCATACAGGGCCCTCAATCAGCCCCAGCATTTT
>TRBV12-3/TRBV12-4|NA|15|TRBJ1-6|few
CASSSGQPGVSPLHF
TGTGCCAGCAGTAGTGGACAGCCCGGGGTGTCACCCCTCCACTTT
>TRBV20-1|NA|14|TRBJ1-1|NA
CSARPGSSNTEAFF
TGCAGTGCTAGACCGGGGTCGTCGAACACTGAAGCTTTCTTT
>TRBV20-1|NA|11|TRBJ2-3|NA
CSAPKGNTQYF
TGCAGTGCCCCCAAGGGGAATACGCAGTATTTT
>TRBV5-1|NA|14|TRBJ2-2|NA
CASSRDLGTGELFF
TGCGCCAGCAGCCGGGACTTGGGCACCGGGGAGCTGTTTTTT
>TRBV6-6|TRBD2|13|TRBJ2-1|few
CASRLAAYNEQFF
TGTGCCAGCAGACTAGCGGCCTACAATGAGCAGTTCTTC
>TRBV6-5|NA|13|TRBJ2-3|many
CASSSPGTDTQYF
TGTGCCAGCAGTTCACCAGGGACAGATACGCAGTATTTT
>TRBV19|TRBD1|13|TRBJ2-7|NA
CATGTAPSYEQYF
TGTGCCACTGGGACAGCCCCGTCGTACGAGCAGTACTTC
>TRBV7-9|NA|15|TRBJ1-4|NA
CASSLFSGEGEKLFF
TGTGCCAGCAGCCTTTTCTCAGGGGAAGGAGAAAAACTGTTTTTT
>TRBV29-1|TRBD1|14|TRBJ2-5|few
CSVIRGQGEETQYF
TGCAGCGTTATCCGTGGACAGGGGGAAGAGACCCAGTACTTC
>TRBV6-1|NA|14|TRBJ1-2|NA
CASSEVGGPYGYTF
TGTGCCAGCAGTGAAGTGGGAGGACCTTATGGCTACACCTTC
>TRBV7-2|NA|15|TRBJ1-2|few
CASSLAAGSHYGYTF
TGTGCCAGCAGCTTAGCAGCAGGGTCCCACTATGGCTACACCTTC
>TRBV12-3/TRBV12-4|NA|15|TRBJ2-7|NA
CASSFRWTHSYEQYF
TGTGCCAGCAGTTTCCGGTGGACACACTCCTACGAGCAGTACTTC
>TRBV18|TRBD1|16|TRBJ1-5|NA
CASSPARGTSNQPQHF
TGTGCCAGCTCACCGGCCAGGGGGACGAGCAATCAGCCCCAGCATTTT
>TRBV9|NA|15|TRBJ1-1|NA
CASSPRGGGDTEAFF
TGTGCCAGCAGCCCTCGAGGGGGTGGAGACACTGAAGCTTTCTTT
>TRBV20-1|NA|14|TRBJ2-2|NA
CSASRALNTGELFF
TGCAGTGCTTCTAGGGCCTTGAACACCGGGGAGCTGTTTTTT
>TRBV14|NA|11|TRBJ2-1|NA
CASSQARTQFF
TGTGCCAGCAGCCAAGCCCGAACTCAGTTCTTC
>TRBV2|TRBD2|14|TRBJ2-7|NA
CASSDSSGGANEYF
TGTGCCAGCAGTGACAGTAGCGGGGGGGCGAATGAGTACTTC
>TRBV5-1|NA|15|TRBJ1-1|NA
CASSLMASINTEAFF
TGCGCCAGCAGCCTGATGGCCTCAATCAACACTGAAGCTTTCTTT
>TRBV6-2/TRBV6-3|TRBD2|12|TRBJ2-3|NA
CATGTSGLTQYF
TGTGCCACCGGGACTAGCGGCCTTACGCAGTATTTT
>TRBV20-1|TRBD1|14|TRBJ2-2|few
CSARRGRGTGELFF
TGCAGTGCTAGAAGGGGGCGCGGGACCGGGGAGCTGTTTTTT
>TRBV5-1|NA|16|TRBJ2-3|NA
CASSLRASMGTDTQYF
TGCGCCAGCAGCTTGAGGGCTAGCATGGGCACAGATACGCAGTATTTT
>TRBV6-2/TRBV6-3|TRBD1|16|TRBJ2-2|NA
CASSFPTGLNTGELFF
TGTGCCAGCAGTTTCCCGACAGGGTTGAACACCGGGGAGCTGTTTTTT